One and the same sample provided the 20 T cell receptor beta chains below, sequenced in a study of graft-versus-host responses after intestinal transplantation. Their target antigens are unknown. Profiled with immunoSEQ multiplex PCR; TCRdb holds only in-frame clones, not every one. In the table there are around 67,000 clones, approximately 87% of which are singletons. The starting material was unstimulated CD4+ T cells sorted from spleen or lymph node cells, obtained before transplant. The receptors originated from a human donor who was the organ donor for an intestinal transplant.

This chain joins TRBV7-3 and TRBJ1-6; D not resolved. V was shortened by 3 bases and J by 5 bases, with 11 bases between the two germline ends. The germline V gene has CDR1 SGHTA and CDR2 FQGTGA. The length of the CDR3 is 15 residues. The CDR3 region is CASSFGHTDNSPLHF. In nucleotides, the CDR3 is TGTGCCAGCAGCTTTGGGCACACAGATAATTCACCCCTCCACTTT.

J is TRBJ2-7 and V is TRBV28; 9 bases fit TRBD1. The germline gives CDR1 MDHEN, CDR2 SYDVKM. The CDR3 is 15 residues long. The ends lost 5 bases at V and 2 bases at J; junction bases unmatched: 7. The CDR3 protein is CASSPPGQGTYEQYV. In DNA form, the CDR3 reads TGTGCCAGCAGTCCCCCGGGACAGGGTACCTACGAGCAGTACGTC.

This chain joins TRBV28 and TRBJ2-7, with TRBD2 as a possible D gene (5 bases). This CDR3 contains 14 residues. V lost 4 bases and J lost 5, with 15 bases in between. Germline loops: CDR1 MDHEN, CDR2 SYDVKM. This chain's CDR3 is CASSSASRSHEQYV. CDR3 sequence (DNA): TGTGCCAGCAGTTCAGCTAGCCGCTCTCACGAGCAGTACGTC.

This clone was detected a few times. The chain uses TRBV5-5 and TRBJ1-6, with TRBD1 matching 10 bases. The CDR3 totals 15 residues. Germline V lookup: CDR1 SGHKS, CDR2 YYEKEE (reference sequence). V lost 0 bases to trimming and J lost 13 bases; unmatched junction nucleotides: 7. The CDR3 nucleotides are TGTGCCAGCAGCTTGGGTGGACAGGGGGTGTATCCCCTCCACTTT. The encoded protein is CASSLGGQGVYPLHF.

CDR3 coding DNA: TGTGCCAGCAGTGCGGCGAAGCAGTACGTC. Translating it yields CASSAAKQYV. V is TRBV28 and J is TRBJ2-7, with unresolved D. Trimming took off 5 bases at V and 8 bases at J, with 7 bases between the two ends. CDR3 length: 10 residues. Per the germline V gene, CDR1 is MDHEN and CDR2 is SYDVKM.

CDR3 region: CASKSSTASYEQYV. The CDR3 DNA is TGTGCCAGCAAATCTAGCACGGCGTCCTACGAGCAGTACGTC. This chain links TRBV6-5 with TRBJ2-7; D possibly corresponds to TRBD2 (5 bases). Trimming pared 7 bases from V and 1 base from J, leaving 14 bases between. Looked up from germline, CDR1 is MNHEY and CDR2 is SVGAGI. CDR3 length equals 14 residues.

This chain links TRBV29-1 with TRBJ2-5, with a weak D call TRBD2 (5 bases). V dropped 6 bases and J dropped 5 bases, with 19 bases sitting between them. Looked up from germline, CDR1 is SQVTM and CDR2 is ANQGSEA. The CDR3 covers 14 residues. In DNA form, the CDR3 reads TGCAGCGTCCCTGGCGCGGGCCTTAGGGAGACCCAGTACTTC. Translating it yields CSVPGAGLRETQYF.

A few counts support this clone. This sequence joins TRBV2 and TRBJ2-2; TRBD1 matches 9 bases. The CDR3 sequence is 15 residues long. Trimming took 7 bases from V and 5 from J; bases not matched to a gene: 8. Germline-derived CDR1 and CDR2 are SNHLY and FYNNEI. The CDR3 loop is CASNGQGSWTGELFF. The CDR3 coding sequence is TGTGCCAGCAATGGACAGGGGAGCTGGACCGGGGAGCTGTTTTTT.

This chain links TRBV28 with TRBJ1-2; 7 bases line up with TRBD1. Germline values: CDR1 MDHEN, CDR2 SYDVKM. CDR3 size: 14 residues. V dropped 10 bases and J dropped 5; count of bases not matched to a gene: 13. Written as DNA, the CDR3 is TGTGCCACCACTCGGCCTAGGGACAGATATGGCTACACCTTC. It translates to CATTRPRDRYGYTF.

This rearrangement joins TRBV7-8 to TRBJ1-3, with unresolved D. Looked up from germline, CDR1 is SGHVS and CDR2 is FQNEAQ. With 7 bases removed from V and 0 bases from J, the gap between germline ends came to 13 bases. The CDR3 loop spans 15 amino acids. DNA for the CDR3: TGTGCCAGCACCCGGAGTGGCAGCTCTGGAAACACCATATATTTT. Translating gives CASTRSGSSGNTIYF.

This rearrangement joins TRBV25-1 to TRBJ1-1; 9 nucleotides agree with TRBD1. Germline V gene sequence: CDR1 MGHDK, CDR2 SYGVNS. V lost 6 bases to trimming and J lost 5 bases; unmatched junction nucleotides: 4. This CDR3 has 13 residues. The CDR3 nucleotides read TGTGCCAGCAGGGGACAGGGTAGGACTGAAGCTTTCTTT. Amino acids: CASRGQGRTEAFF.

The chain is built from TRBV19 and TRBJ1-1; D is uncertain. V shed 6 bases and J shed 10 bases, with 18 bases lying between them. There are 13 residues in the CDR3. Germline values: CDR1 LNHDA, CDR2 SQIVND (reference sequence). CDR3 DNA sequence: TGTGCCAGTAGAATCACAGATGCACCGTCAGCTTTCTTT. It translates to CASRITDAPSAFF. Combining the CDR3 with reference TRBV19 and TRBJ1-1 gives the whole variable domain DGGITQSPKYLFRKEGQNVTLSCEQNLNHDAMYWYRQDPGQGLRLIYYSQIVNDFQKGDIAEGYSVSREKKESFPLTVTSAQKNPTAFYLCASRITDAPSAFFGQGTRLTVV.

This chain connects TRBV6-5 to TRBJ1-1, with 7 bases fitting TRBD1. The CDR3 covers 15 residues. Trimming cost V 6 bases and J 3 bases; bases outside gene matches: 10. Per the germline V gene, CDR1 is MNHEY and CDR2 is SVGAGI. This CDR3 is CASSGTAGGYTEAFF. The CDR3 nucleotides read TGTGCCAGCAGCGGGACAGCGGGGGGGTACACTGAAGCTTTCTTT.

The CDR3 reads CASSKQGYTYNEQFF. The CDR3 bases are TGTGCCAGCAGCAAACAGGGTTATACCTACAATGAGCAGTTCTTC. The chain is built from TRBV14 and TRBJ2-1; possible D gene TRBD1, 6 bases. With 5 bases removed from V and 2 bases from J, the gap between germline ends came to 13 bases. This CDR3 is built from 15 residues. Germline V gene data show CDR1 as SGHDN and CDR2 as FVKESK.

The chain recombines TRBV6-1 with TRBJ1-5; TRBD1 is a possible D gene (5 bases). The V gene's germline CDR1 is MNHNS and CDR2 SASEGT. V dropped 11 bases and J dropped 4 bases, with 18 bases sitting between them. This CDR3 contains 14 residues. CDR3 DNA sequence: TGTGCCGCCGGGAGCCAGGGAGTTAATCAGCCCCAGCATTTT. It encodes CAAGSQGVNQPQHF.

This rearrangement joins TRBV6-6 to TRBJ2-3; 13 positions agree with TRBD2. Germline V gene data show CDR1 as MNHNY and CDR2 as SVGAGI (reference sequence). The CDR3 has 15 residues. V lost 4 bases and J lost 4; bases outside the gene matches: 2. This CDR3 reads CASSSLAGGPDTQYF. CDR3 nucleotides: TGTGCCAGCAGTTCACTAGCGGGAGGGCCAGATACGCAGTATTTT.

The chain employs TRBV2 and TRBJ1-1; the D gene is possibly TRBD1 (6 bases). V dropped 7 bases and J dropped 1 base, with 10 bases sitting between them. This CDR3 spans 13 amino acids. CDR1 is SNHLY and CDR2 is FYNNEI in the germline V gene. The CDR3 nucleotides are TGTGCCAGCATCCGGACAGAGAACACTGAAGCTTTCTTT. Translating gives CASIRTENTEAFF.

CDR3 coding DNA: TGTGCCAGCAGCTTAGAACAGTTTAATGAAGCTTTCTTT. This codes for CASSLEQFNEAFF. V and J are TRBV7-9 and TRBJ1-1; unclear D gene. V was cut by 1 base and J by 7 bases, with 10 bases left in between. The germline V gene has CDR1 SEHNR and CDR2 FQNEAQ (reference sequence). The CDR3 contains 13 residues.

The V and J genes are TRBV7-9 and TRBJ2-2, with 8 bases lining up with TRBD1. J was trimmed by 1 base and V by 7 bases; bases with no gene match: 8. This CDR3 is 16 amino acids long. Germline V gives CDR1 SEHNR, CDR2 FQNEAQ (reference sequence). The CDR3 sequence: CASTRGQGRNTGELFF. The CDR3 DNA follows: TGTGCCAGCACCAGAGGACAGGGAAGGAACACCGGGGAGCTGTTTTTT.

This chain links TRBV19 with TRBJ1-2; no clear D gene. Germline CDR1 reads LNHDA; CDR2 reads SQIVND (reference sequence). Trimming left V 0 bases short and J 7 bases short, with 18 bases between. This CDR3 has 16 amino acids. CDR3 DNA sequence: TGTGCCAGTAGTATAGATTTTGGGCGCCAGTCCGCTGGCTACACCTTC. This codes for CASSIDFGRQSAGYTF.